One sample yielded the 8 T cell receptor beta chains listed below, sequenced in a study of spatial heterogeneity in lung cancer. Study-level points and caveats: Counts that tracked tumor mutation counts were those of expanded intratumoral alpha and beta TCRs.

TCRdb redid the calling of the 5' RACE reads with MiXCR, one entry per CDR3 protein. The sample carries 1,700 or so distinct CDR3 sequences, roughly 4.8% recorded once. Time point denoted: sample taken at primary tumor resection. Antigen specificity for these receptors is unknown. The sample in question was lung tumor tissue, obtained at surgery. The receptors come from a male donor with early-stage non-small cell lung cancer.

This clonotype is judged large. The V and J genes are TRBV12-3 or TRBV12-4 and TRBJ2-2, with TRBD1 matching over 7 bases. The CDR3 loop spans 17 amino acids. The V gene end was trimmed by 6 bases and the J gene end by 0 bases; junction bases not matched to a gene: 10. CDR3 region: CASRKLKGQSNTGELFF. CDR3 nucleotide sequence: TGTGCCAGCAGAAAATTGAAGGGACAGTCGAACACCGGGGAGCTGTTTTTT.

Sample share makes this clonotype medium-sized. The chain carries TRBV30 and TRBJ2-3; D is perhaps TRBD2 (5 bases). Trimming cost V 3 bases and J 2 bases, with 18 bases left between them. The CDR3 is 16 amino acids. CDR1 is GTSNPN and CDR2 is SVGIG in the germline V gene (reference sequence). The CDR3 sequence: CAWRETKTIHTDTQYF. In DNA, the CDR3 is TGTGCCTGGAGGGAGACTAAGACGATTCACACAGATACGCAGTATTTT.

This clonotype is categorized as medium-sized (0.01 to 0.1%). V gene TRBV29-1 combines with J gene TRBJ2-3, with TRBD2 matching over 9 bases. The CDR3 loop spans 13 amino acids. J lost 5 bases, V lost 7 bases, and 7 bases had no gene match. Germline values: CDR1 SQVTM, CDR2 ANQGSEA. The CDR3 here is CSGDSGGVDTQYF. The CDR3 bases are TGCAGCGGGGATAGCGGGGGAGTAGATACGCAGTATTTT.

This clonotype is deemed medium-sized. V usage is TRBV28 and J usage is TRBJ1-2; D gene unclear. Looked up from germline, CDR1 is MDHEN and CDR2 is SYDVKM. V lost 11 bases to trimming and J lost 4 bases, with 11 bases between them. CDR3 size: 11 residues. This chain's CDR3 is CAVGSTYGYTF. As DNA, the CDR3 is TGTGCCGTCGGGAGTACCTATGGCTACACCTTC.

Within the sample, this clonotype is medium-sized (0.01 to 0.1%). The chain has TRBV20-1 and TRBJ2-2; the D is unclear. The V end was cut by 3 bases, the J end by 6 bases, with 11 bases between. Germline CDR1 is DFQATT and CDR2 is SNEGSKA (reference sequence). CDR3 length equals 13 residues. CDR3 DNA: TGCAGTGCTAGTCCCCCCAGCTCCGGGGAGCTGTTTTTT. Residues: CSASPPSSGELFF.

Within the sample, this clonotype is medium-sized. This chain uses TRBV11-3 with TRBJ2-1; 8 nucleotides match TRBD2. The V gene end was trimmed by 0 bases and the J gene end by 5 bases; junction bases not matched to a gene: 6. This CDR3 is built from 16 residues. Germline CDR1 SGHNT, CDR2 YENEEA. CDR3 coding DNA: TGTGCCAGCAGCTTAGATCTGGTAGCGGGACACAATGAGCAGTTCTTC. Protein sequence: CASSLDLVAGHNEQFF.

This clonotype is medium-sized. This sequence joins TRBV7-3 and TRBJ2-5, with D possibly TRBD2 on 5 matching bases. The CDR3 has 13 amino acids. The germline V and J ends were trimmed by 3 bases and 7 bases, with 12 bases remaining between them. Germline values: CDR1 SGHTA, CDR2 FQGTGA. The chain's CDR3 is CASSLGALGTQYF. The CDR3 DNA follows: TGTGCCAGCAGCTTGGGAGCCTTAGGGACCCAGTACTTC.

This clonotype qualifies as medium-sized. V is TRBV7-2 and J is TRBJ2-1, with D tentatively TRBD1 (6 bases). The germline gives CDR1 SGHTA, CDR2 FQGNSA. V was shortened by 5 bases and J by 7 bases, with 12 bases between the two germline ends. This CDR3 is 13 amino acids long. The CDR3 loop reads CASSRQVQNEQFF. CDR3 sequence (DNA): TGTGCCAGCAGCCGACAGGTTCAGAATGAGCAGTTCTTC.